This is a list of T cell receptor beta chains from one sample in a study of beta chain features in type 1 diabetes. Sequenced by immunoSEQ multiplex PCR; TCRdb stores in-frame clones only, minus some. This repertoire shows more than 300,000 clones, around 9% found once; its top ten account for roughly 1%. The specimen was central memory CD4+ T cells from blood. All receptors derive from a young man with type 1 diabetes. CDR3s include the opening cysteine and the closing phenylalanine or tryptophan. The D gene is left open where the match is weak. Clone sizes are given selectively: once, few, many, or a class where the clone is expanded.

clone_size: NA
v_call: TRBV29-1
d_call: NA
j_call: TRBJ2-5
cdr3_aa: CSVEDFNTQETQYF
cdr3_nt: TGCAGCGTTGAAGATTTCAATACTCAAGAGACCCAGTACTTC

clone_size: NA
v_call: TRBV7-2
d_call: TRBD2
j_call: TRBJ2-7
cdr3_aa: CASSSLGTSGSSYEQYF
cdr3_nt: TGTGCCAGCAGTTCACTAGGGACTAGCGGGAGCTCCTACGAGCAGTACTTC

clone_size: few
v_call: TRBV5-1
d_call: NA
j_call: TRBJ2-5
cdr3_aa: CASSIGETQYF
cdr3_nt: TGCGCCAGCAGCATTGGTGAGACCCAGTACTTC

clone_size: NA
v_call: TRBV19
d_call: NA
j_call: TRBJ2-5
cdr3_aa: CASSTGQETQYF
cdr3_nt: TGTGCCAGTAGTACGGGGCAAGAGACCCAGTACTTC

clone_size: once
v_call: TRBV4-1
d_call: TRBD2
j_call: TRBJ2-5
cdr3_aa: CASSGGLAGRASQETQYF
cdr3_nt: TGCGCCAGCAGCGGGGGACTAGCGGGGCGCGCCTCTCAAGAGACCCAGTACTTC

clone_size: NA
v_call: TRBV7-9
d_call: TRBD2
j_call: TRBJ2-5
cdr3_aa: CASSLPPGLAGEETQYF
cdr3_nt: TGTGCCAGCAGCTTACCCCCGGGACTAGCGGGGGAAGAGACCCAGTACTTC

clone_size: NA
v_call: TRBV18
d_call: NA
j_call: TRBJ2-1
cdr3_aa: CASAFLGGPYNEQFF
cdr3_nt: TGTGCCAGCGCATTCTTGGGGGGGCCTTACAATGAGCAGTTCTTC

clone_size: few
v_call: TRBV5-6
d_call: TRBD1
j_call: TRBJ2-1
cdr3_aa: CASSAGTGGRDEQFF
cdr3_nt: TGTGCCAGCAGCGCCGGGACAGGGGGTAGGGATGAGCAGTTCTTC

clone_size: NA
v_call: TRBV28
d_call: NA
j_call: TRBJ1-2
cdr3_aa: CASSRAGPYGYTF
cdr3_nt: TGTGCCAGCAGTAGGGCGGGCCCCTATGGCTACACCTTC

clone_size: NA
v_call: TRBV23-1
d_call: NA
j_call: TRBJ2-7
cdr3_aa: CASSQSRGLPYEQYF
cdr3_nt: TGCGCCAGCAGTCAATCCCGGGGACTCCCCTACGAGCAGTACTTC

clone_size: many
v_call: TRBV9
d_call: TRBD1
j_call: TRBJ2-4
cdr3_aa: CASSTQGADIQYF
cdr3_nt: TGTGCCAGCAGCACCCAGGGGGCTGACATTCAGTACTTC

clone_size: many
v_call: TRBV5-1
d_call: NA
j_call: TRBJ1-4
cdr3_aa: CASSLRQNEKLFF
cdr3_nt: TGCGCCAGCAGCCTAAGGCAGAATGAAAAACTGTTTTTT

clone_size: few
v_call: TRBV2
d_call: NA
j_call: TRBJ2-7
cdr3_aa: CASSETPSYEQYF
cdr3_nt: TGTGCCAGCAGTGAAACGCCCTCCTACGAGCAGTACTTC

clone_size: few
v_call: TRBV7-2
d_call: NA
j_call: TRBJ2-7
cdr3_aa: CASSHGHSYEQYF
cdr3_nt: TGTGCCAGCAGCCACGGACACTCCTACGAGCAGTACTTC

clone_size: few
v_call: TRBV19
d_call: NA
j_call: TRBJ2-5
cdr3_aa: CASSIAGTWSWTQYF
cdr3_nt: TGTGCCAGTAGTATAGCAGGGACATGGAGTTGGACCCAGTACTTC

clone_size: NA
v_call: TRBV5-4
d_call: NA
j_call: TRBJ2-5
cdr3_aa: CASSLLGGQETQYF
cdr3_nt: TGTGCCAGCAGCTTACTTGGGGGGCAAGAGACCCAGTACTTC

clone_size: few
v_call: TRBV7-9
d_call: NA
j_call: TRBJ2-3
cdr3_aa: CASSLEAAVTDTQYF
cdr3_nt: TGTGCCAGCAGCTTAGAGGCGGCAGTCACAGATACGCAGTATTTT

clone_size: few
v_call: TRBV7-2
d_call: NA
j_call: TRBJ2-1
cdr3_aa: CASRKRTGLWGEQFF
cdr3_nt: TGTGCCAGCAGGAAAAGGACGGGGCTTTGGGGTGAGCAGTTCTTC

clone_size: few
v_call: TRBV19
d_call: NA
j_call: TRBJ2-5
cdr3_aa: CASSKGQETQYF
cdr3_nt: TGTGCCAGTAGTAAAGGCCAAGAGACCCAGTACTTC

clone_size: NA
v_call: TRBV6-6
d_call: TRBD1
j_call: TRBJ2-1
cdr3_aa: CASTLDRGRFNEQFF
cdr3_nt: TGTGCCAGCACCCTGGACAGGGGAAGGTTCAATGAGCAGTTCTTC

clone_size: few
v_call: TRBV5-4
d_call: TRBD1
j_call: TRBJ1-2
cdr3_aa: CASSLQGDNYGYTF
cdr3_nt: TGTGCCAGCAGCTTACAGGGGGATAACTATGGCTACACCTTC

clone_size: NA
v_call: TRBV7-2
d_call: TRBD2
j_call: TRBJ2-7
cdr3_aa: CASSLGGLAAYEQYF
cdr3_nt: TGTGCCAGCAGCTTAGGGGGACTAGCGGCTTACGAGCAGTACTTC

clone_size: NA
v_call: TRBV15
d_call: TRBD1
j_call: TRBJ2-5
cdr3_aa: CATSRIQGETQYF
cdr3_nt: TGTGCCACCAGCAGGATACAGGGGGAGACCCAGTACTTC

clone_size: few
v_call: TRBV29-1
d_call: NA
j_call: TRBJ1-6
cdr3_aa: CSARGATDSPLHF
cdr3_nt: TGCAGCGCCCGGGGGGCGACGGATTCACCCCTCCACTTT

clone_size: NA
v_call: TRBV6-5
d_call: NA
j_call: TRBJ2-3
cdr3_aa: CASSDRGTDTQYF
cdr3_nt: TGTGCCAGCAGTGACAGAGGCACAGATACGCAGTATTTT

clone_size: few
v_call: TRBV11-3
d_call: NA
j_call: TRBJ2-1
cdr3_aa: CASSLGGASRDNEQFF
cdr3_nt: TGTGCCAGCAGCTTAGGGGGAGCATCCCGGGACAATGAGCAGTTCTTC

clone_size: NA
v_call: TRBV29-1
d_call: TRBD1
j_call: TRBJ1-5
cdr3_aa: CSAAGGQGNQPQHF
cdr3_nt: TGCAGCGCCGCAGGGGGCCAGGGCAATCAGCCCCAGCATTTT

clone_size: few
v_call: TRBV25-1
d_call: NA
j_call: TRBJ1-1
cdr3_aa: CASSVWDTGAEAFF
cdr3_nt: TGTGCCAGCAGTGTCTGGGACACGGGGGCTGAAGCTTTCTTT

clone_size: NA
v_call: TRBV9
d_call: NA
j_call: TRBJ2-1
cdr3_aa: CASSAQGSVVNEQFF
cdr3_nt: TGTGCCAGCAGCGCCCAGGGATCTGTAGTCAATGAGCAGTTCTTC

clone_size: few
v_call: TRBV19
d_call: NA
j_call: TRBJ2-3
cdr3_aa: CASSPRRGGERDTQYF
cdr3_nt: TGTGCCAGTAGCCCCAGAAGGGGCGGGGAGCGAGATACGCAGTATTTT

clone_size: NA
v_call: TRBV30
d_call: NA
j_call: TRBJ2-5
cdr3_aa: CAWSVQETQYF
cdr3_nt: TGTGCCTGGAGTGTCCAAGAGACCCAGTACTTC

clone_size: few
v_call: TRBV11-2
d_call: TRBD1
j_call: TRBJ2-5
cdr3_aa: CASSSGQGKETQYF
cdr3_nt: TGTGCCAGCAGCAGCGGACAGGGGAAAGAGACCCAGTACTTC

clone_size: few
v_call: TRBV14
d_call: NA
j_call: TRBJ1-1
cdr3_aa: CASSHARNTEAFF
cdr3_nt: TGTGCCAGCAGCCACGCCCGCAACACTGAAGCTTTCTTT

clone_size: NA
v_call: TRBV7-2
d_call: NA
j_call: TRBJ2-1
cdr3_aa: CASSLQGLGSYNEQFF
cdr3_nt: TGTGCCAGCAGCTTACAGGGTTTGGGCTCCTACAATGAGCAGTTCTTC

clone_size: few
v_call: TRBV25-1
d_call: NA
j_call: TRBJ2-5
cdr3_aa: CASTQSRYQETQYF
cdr3_nt: TGTGCCAGCACACAGAGTAGGTACCAAGAGACCCAGTACTTC

clone_size: many
v_call: TRBV9
d_call: TRBD2
j_call: TRBJ2-5
cdr3_aa: CASSGTSGGPQETQYF
cdr3_nt: TGTGCCAGCAGCGGTACTAGCGGGGGCCCCCAAGAGACCCAGTACTTC

clone_size: NA
v_call: TRBV2
d_call: NA
j_call: TRBJ1-1
cdr3_aa: CASHKVTEAFF
cdr3_nt: TGTGCCAGCCATAAGGTCACTGAAGCTTTCTTT

clone_size: many
v_call: TRBV7-2
d_call: NA
j_call: TRBJ2-3
cdr3_aa: CASSLAGGNTDTQYF
cdr3_nt: TGTGCCAGCAGCTTAGCGGGGGGCAACACAGATACGCAGTATTTT

clone_size: few
v_call: TRBV7-9
d_call: TRBD2
j_call: TRBJ2-3
cdr3_aa: CASSPSGGAGTDTQYF
cdr3_nt: TGTGCCAGCAGCCCCAGCGGGGGGGCGGGCACAGATACGCAGTATTTT

clone_size: few
v_call: TRBV11-2
d_call: NA
j_call: TRBJ1-2
cdr3_aa: CASSPVGKGVRDGYTF
cdr3_nt: TGTGCCAGCAGCCCGGTAGGAAAAGGGGTGCGCGATGGCTACACCTTC

clone_size: NA
v_call: TRBV28
d_call: NA
j_call: TRBJ1-2
cdr3_aa: CASSRGGYGYTF
cdr3_nt: TGTGCCAGCAGTCGGGGAGGCTATGGCTACACCTTC

clone_size: NA
v_call: TRBV5-4
d_call: NA
j_call: TRBJ2-7
cdr3_aa: CASSTDTLAEYF
cdr3_nt: TGTGCCAGCAGCACCGACACGCTTGCCGAGTACTTC

clone_size: NA
v_call: TRBV28
d_call: NA
j_call: TRBJ2-1
cdr3_aa: CASSPPRGPNNEQFF
cdr3_nt: TGTGCCAGCAGTCCCCCCAGGGGCCCTAACAATGAGCAGTTCTTC

clone_size: NA
v_call: TRBV7-8
d_call: NA
j_call: TRBJ2-3
cdr3_aa: CASSLPVIGVRTDTQYF
cdr3_nt: TGTGCCAGCAGCTTACCTGTCATCGGGGTCCGCACAGATACGCAGTATTTT

clone_size: NA
v_call: TRBV6-6
d_call: NA
j_call: TRBJ2-7
cdr3_aa: CASSYREKNYEQYF
cdr3_nt: TGTGCCAGCAGTTACCGTGAGAAAAACTACGAGCAGTACTTC

clone_size: few
v_call: TRBV19
d_call: TRBD1
j_call: TRBJ2-1
cdr3_aa: CASRSSWTGNEQFF
cdr3_nt: TGTGCCAGTAGGTCCTCCTGGACAGGGAATGAGCAGTTCTTC

clone_size: many
v_call: TRBV7-2
d_call: NA
j_call: TRBJ2-3
cdr3_aa: CASSLVGGDTQYF
cdr3_nt: TGTGCCAGCAGCTTAGTCGGGGGAGATACGCAGTATTTT

clone_size: NA
v_call: TRBV6-5
d_call: TRBD1
j_call: TRBJ2-3
cdr3_aa: CASKTPGQRTDTQYF
cdr3_nt: TGTGCCAGCAAAACGCCGGGACAGCGCACAGATACGCAGTATTTT